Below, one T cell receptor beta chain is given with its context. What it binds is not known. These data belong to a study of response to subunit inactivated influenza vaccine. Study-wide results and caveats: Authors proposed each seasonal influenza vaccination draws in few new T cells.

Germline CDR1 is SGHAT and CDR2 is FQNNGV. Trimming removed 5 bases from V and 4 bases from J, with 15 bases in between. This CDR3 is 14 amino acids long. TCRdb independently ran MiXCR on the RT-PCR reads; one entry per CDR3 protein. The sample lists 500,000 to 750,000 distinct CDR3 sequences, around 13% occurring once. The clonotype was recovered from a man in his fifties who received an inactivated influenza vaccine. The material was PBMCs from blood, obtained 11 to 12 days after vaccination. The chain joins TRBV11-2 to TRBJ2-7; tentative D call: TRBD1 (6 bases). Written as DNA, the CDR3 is TGTGCCAGCAGCGCCCGGGACAACTATTACGAGCAGTACTTC. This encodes CASSARDNYYEQYF.